The entry that follows covers one T cell receptor beta chain sequence. This entry is derived from a study of control samples from healthy donors and cancer patients. The table came from immunoSEQ multiplex PCR; TCRdb's copy has only in-frame clones and leaves some out. This table has over 100,000 clones, about nine tenths appearing once. The TCR originated in a man aged 18 to 30 in good health. Specimen: blood.

CDR3: CASSRQITYNEQFF. CDR3 in DNA: TGTGCCAGTAGTCGGCAGATTACTTACAATGAGCAGTTCTTC. The genes are TRBV19 and TRBJ2-1; no definite D call. Looked up from germline, CDR1 is LNHDA and CDR2 is SQIVND (reference sequence). The CDR3 sequence is 14 residues long. Trimming cost V 5 bases and J 4 bases, with 12 bases left between them.